This T cell receptor beta chain stems from a study of CD8+ T cells in alopecia areata. Study-level results: Lesional scalp exceeded normal scalp in clonality, especially in alopecia totalis/universalis. Scalp samples also contribute reads from the resident alphabeta T cells found in normal skin. Against the mouse data, patients shared TCRs less clearly, possibly for HLA reasons.

RNA extraction and reverse transcription yielded cDNA as sequencing template. The table came from immunoSEQ multiplex PCR; TCRdb's copy has only in-frame clones and leaves some out. The table shows under 130,000 clones, with less than 70% occurring only once. This CDR3 has 15 residues. Germline V gene data show CDR1 as SQVTM and CDR2 as ANQGSEA. The trim removed 3 bases at V and 6 bases at J, leaving 11 bases unmatched. Isolation of CD4+ and CD8+ T cells from PBMCs was achieved by sorting. For this clone: The target antigen is unknown.

The chain links TRBV29-1 to TRBJ2-1; 7 bases align to TRBD2. The sequencing input was CD4+ T cells sorted from blood. This clonotype was obtained from a human donor in good health. CDR3 DNA sequence: TGCAGCGTTGAGACGGGGGGACGCCGAGGCAATGAGCAGTTCTTC. Translation: CSVETGGRRGNEQFF.